Included here is one T cell receptor (beta chain) sequence, with context. This CDR3 is built from 15 residues. With V trimmed by 4 bases and J by 2 bases, 5 bases remained unmatched. Per the germline V gene, CDR1 is SGDLS and CDR2 is YYNGEE. The data are from a study of cytomegalovirus exposure and HLA in healthy donors. Only in-frame clones appear in the TCRdb table, and some are missing; sequencing was by immunoSEQ multiplex PCR. The sample lists approximately 300,000 clones, 75% to 90% seen once, with 0.75% to 0.85% in the top ten. The rearrangement joins TRBV9 to TRBJ2-3; 9 nucleotides align to TRBD1. The sample was PBMCs. This receptor was identified in a woman under 30 in good health and CMV-seronegative. CDR3 sequence: CASSSRQGDTDTQYF. The DNA for the CDR3 is TGTGCCAGCAGCTCACGACAGGGGGACACAGATACGCAGTATTTT.